The source of this T cell receptor beta chain is a study of T cells in Graves' hyperthyroidism and ophthalmopathy (dated by TCRdb to about 2019). The study in broad terms: Peripheral blood samples were taken at the time of initial diagnosis, prior to any treatment. After blood sampling, hyperthyroidism patients were treated with methimazole at a starting dose of 30 mg daily, and ophthalmopathy patients were treated with high-dose intravenous methylprednisolone. In over five Graves' hyperthyroidism patients, the study also compared T-cell repertoires from thyroid tissue with T-cell repertoires from blood. Prospective prediction of ophthalmopathy was tested in an independent validation cohort consisting of some 19 hyperthyroidism patients and around 16 patients who later progressed to ophthalmopathy. The 75 to 100 discovery patients were divided at random into training and test sets in a 7:3 ratio. The paper reports TCR Vbeta CDR3 sequencing of 135 peripheral blood samples: around 45 ophthalmopathy, fewer than 80 hyperthyroidism and around 17 progressor patients. To identify distinguishing TCR V-J signatures, a discovery cohort of 90 to 100 patients was used, comprising 43 with Graves' ophthalmopathy and 55 to 65 with stable Graves' hyperthyroidism. The paper as a whole reports these results and caveats: Most expanded thyroid clonotypes (frequency above 0.001) were also detected in blood, suggesting blood repertoires may reflect thyroid immune responses. During validation, the model predicted progression to ophthalmopathy a median of approximately six months ahead of onset, with more than 60% sensitivity and roughly 72% specificity. No statistical method was used to set the sample size in advance, and investigators knew the group allocation. A model built on a 13 V-J signature distinguished ophthalmopathy from stable hyperthyroidism, reaching 87.88% sensitivity and 81.08% specificity in cross-validation and 80%/75% in testing.

This clonotype was observed a few times. Its antigen is unknown. No much larger clonotype is one base removed from it; base qualities were not supplied. Stable Graves' hyperthyroidism was defined as no progression to ophthalmopathy during 18 months of follow-up. Hyperthyroidism patients were aged 18 to 65 years and newly diagnosed, with disease duration of less than 2 months. Any patient with an uncontrolled infection, another autoimmune disease, pregnancy or lactation was excluded. Diagnoses relied on clinical symptoms, serum thyroxine and TRAb, thyroid ultrasound and orbital computed tomography. PBMCs were separated from over 9 ml of fresh peripheral blood using Ficoll-Paque density gradient centrifugation. Total RNA was extracted using Trizol reagent, and RNA quality was assessed on an Agilent 2100 Bioanalyzer. Amplification of TCR beta CDR3 regions was carried out from RNA transcripts. The TCR CDR3 was subjected to a first round of RT-PCR using the HTBI primer set and the Qiagen OneStep RT-PCR kit. Libraries were constructed in a second round of multiplex PCR, after which size selection and purification were carried out. Sequencing of the libraries was done on an Illumina HiSeq2000 using paired-end 100 bp reads. On the study's bioinformatics: Raw data were processed with SOAPnuke, discarding reads with adapters, uncalled bases, mean Phred below 15, or no exact constant-primer or identifier match. COPE v1.2.5 was used to merge high-quality paired reads, and clonotypes were defined as unique nucleotide sequences. MiTCR v1.1 was used to align the clonotypes against IMGT TRBV, TRBD and TRBJ reference segments. The analysis was restricted to V-J combinations with a frequency above 0.0001, which together covered 99% to 99.2% of the repertoires. A TCS score was defined as the ratio between F50 (clonal expansion) and ExV (chaos), using BLOSUM62-based TCRdist between CDR3 peptides within each V-J. Welch's t-statistics and random forest reduced roughly 540 V-J features to 10 to 15, which were used in a naive Bayes classifier (R e1071). The public reads were reanalyzed by TCRdb: fastp trimming at Q25, MiXCR alignment, in-frame beta chains only. Rows merge per CDR3 protein into single entries with the most common DNA and genes. Clone size and V and J calls follow TCRdb, not the original study. This sample has around 300,000 distinct CDR3 sequences in its table, and about 13% of those were observed once. Approximately 7.9% of the sample lies in the top ten.

The sequence was obtained from a middle-aged woman with Graves' hyperthyroidism. Sequenced sample: blood.

The CDR3 has the sequence CASSLGLSREETQYF. The DNA reads TGTGCCAGCAGCTTAGGGTTGTCTAGGGAAGAGACCCAGTACTTC. The sequence joins TRBV7-9 to TRBJ2-5; confidence is insufficient to name the D gene. The V and J ends are trimmed by 1 base and 3 bases, leaving 12 bases between them. The CDR3 contains 15 residues, cysteine and phenylalanine counted. Only the CDR3 part of the read is kept: 45 bases, read in frame from the first base. Based on the germline V gene (reference sequence), the CDR1 and CDR2 sequences are SEHNR and FQNEAQ.